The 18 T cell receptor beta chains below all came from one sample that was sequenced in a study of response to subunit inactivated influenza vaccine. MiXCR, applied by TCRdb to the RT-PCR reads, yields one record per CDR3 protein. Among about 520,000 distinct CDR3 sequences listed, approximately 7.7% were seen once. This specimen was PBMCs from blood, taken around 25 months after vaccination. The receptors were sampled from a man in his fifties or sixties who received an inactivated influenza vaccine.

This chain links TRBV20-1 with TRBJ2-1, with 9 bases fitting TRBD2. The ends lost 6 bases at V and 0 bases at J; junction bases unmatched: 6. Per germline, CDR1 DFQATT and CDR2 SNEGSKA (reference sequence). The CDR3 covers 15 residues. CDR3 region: CSALAGLSSYNEQFF. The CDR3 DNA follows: TGCAGTGCCCTAGCGGGACTTAGCTCCTACAATGAGCAGTTCTTC.

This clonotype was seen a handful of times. The CDR3 loop is CASSQFEGRQETQYF. Here the CDR3 DNA reads TGTGCCAGCAGCCAATTTGAAGGGCGGCAAGAGACCCAGTACTTC. The genes are TRBV3-1 and TRBJ2-5; D not resolved. V lost 2 bases and J lost 2, with 12 bases in between. Germline loops: CDR1 LGHDT, CDR2 YNNKEL (reference sequence). CDR3 length: 15 amino acids.

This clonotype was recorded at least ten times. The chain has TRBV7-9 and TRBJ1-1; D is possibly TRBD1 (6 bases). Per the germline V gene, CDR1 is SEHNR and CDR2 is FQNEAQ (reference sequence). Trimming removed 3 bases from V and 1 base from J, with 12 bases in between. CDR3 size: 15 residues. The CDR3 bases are TGTGCCAGCAGCTTGGCAGGGGAAGGGAACACTGAAGCTTTCTTT. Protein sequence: CASSLAGEGNTEAFF.

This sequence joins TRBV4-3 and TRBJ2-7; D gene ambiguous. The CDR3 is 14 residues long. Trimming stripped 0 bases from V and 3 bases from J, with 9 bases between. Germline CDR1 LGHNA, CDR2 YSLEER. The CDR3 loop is CASSQDWGFYEQYF. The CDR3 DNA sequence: TGCGCCAGCAGCCAAGATTGGGGTTTCTACGAGCAGTACTTC.

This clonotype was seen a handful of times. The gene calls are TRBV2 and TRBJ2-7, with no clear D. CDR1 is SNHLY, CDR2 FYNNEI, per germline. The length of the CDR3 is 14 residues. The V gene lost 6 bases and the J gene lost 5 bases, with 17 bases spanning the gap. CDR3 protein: CASRDSVLGDEQYF. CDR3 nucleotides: TGTGCCAGCAGGGATTCAGTCCTAGGTGACGAGCAGTACTTC.

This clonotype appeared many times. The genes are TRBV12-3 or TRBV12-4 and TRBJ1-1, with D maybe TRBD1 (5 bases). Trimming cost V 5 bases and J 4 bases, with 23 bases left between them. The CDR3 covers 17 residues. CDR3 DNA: TGTGCCAGCAGTCGGCGGGGGAGTGCGACGGGGTTCACTGAAGCTTTCTTT. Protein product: CASSRRGSATGFTEAFF.

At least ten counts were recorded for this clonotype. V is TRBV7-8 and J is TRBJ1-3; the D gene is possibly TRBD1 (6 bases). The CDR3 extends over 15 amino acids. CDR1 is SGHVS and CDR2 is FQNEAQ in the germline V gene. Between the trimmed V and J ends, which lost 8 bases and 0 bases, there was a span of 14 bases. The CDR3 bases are TGTGCCAGCGGACAAGACAGGAGCTCTGGAAACACCATATATTTT. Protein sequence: CASGQDRSSGNTIYF.

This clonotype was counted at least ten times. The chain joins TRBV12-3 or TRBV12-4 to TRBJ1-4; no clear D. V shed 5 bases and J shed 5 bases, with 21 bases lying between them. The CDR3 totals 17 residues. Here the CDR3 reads CASSPVRSPDRNEKLFF. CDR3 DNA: TGTGCCAGCAGTCCCGTTCGGTCCCCGGATAGAAATGAAAAACTGTTTTTT.

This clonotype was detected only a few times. The CDR3 spells CATSDPAGRGYTF. CDR3 coding DNA: TGTGCCACCAGTGATCCCGCAGGTCGCGGCTACACCTTC. The chain employs TRBV24-1 and TRBJ1-2, with D uncertain. V was shortened by 3 bases and J by 8 bases, with 12 bases between the two germline ends. Germline CDR1 reads KGHDR; CDR2 reads SFDVKD. This CDR3 spans 13 amino acids.

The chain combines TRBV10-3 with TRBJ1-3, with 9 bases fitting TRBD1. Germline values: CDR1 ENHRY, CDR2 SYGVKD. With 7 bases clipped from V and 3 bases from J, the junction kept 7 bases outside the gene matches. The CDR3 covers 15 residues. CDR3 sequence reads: CAIKITGGFGNTIYF. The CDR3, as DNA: TGTGCCATCAAGATTACAGGGGGCTTTGGAAACACCATATATTTT.

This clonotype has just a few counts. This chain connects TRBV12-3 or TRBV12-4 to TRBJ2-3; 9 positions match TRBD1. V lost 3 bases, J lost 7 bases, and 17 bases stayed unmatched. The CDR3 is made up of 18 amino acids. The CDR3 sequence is CASSFTIGVEQGAYTQYF. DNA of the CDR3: TGTGCCAGCAGTTTCACGATTGGGGTTGAACAGGGGGCATATACGCAGTATTTT.

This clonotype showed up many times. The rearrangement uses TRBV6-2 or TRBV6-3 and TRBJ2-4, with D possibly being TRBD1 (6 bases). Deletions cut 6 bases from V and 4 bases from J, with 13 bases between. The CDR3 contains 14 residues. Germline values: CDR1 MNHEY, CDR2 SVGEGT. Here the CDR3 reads CASSLTQGKNIQYF. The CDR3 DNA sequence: TGTGCCAGCAGCCTAACCCAGGGGAAAAACATTCAGTACTTC.

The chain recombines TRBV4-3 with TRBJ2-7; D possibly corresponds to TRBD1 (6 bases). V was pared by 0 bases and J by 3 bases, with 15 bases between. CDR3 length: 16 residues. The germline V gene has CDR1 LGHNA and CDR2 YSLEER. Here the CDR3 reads CASSQDTGPMIYEQYF. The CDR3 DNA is TGCGCCAGCAGCCAAGATACAGGGCCGATGATCTACGAGCAGTACTTC.

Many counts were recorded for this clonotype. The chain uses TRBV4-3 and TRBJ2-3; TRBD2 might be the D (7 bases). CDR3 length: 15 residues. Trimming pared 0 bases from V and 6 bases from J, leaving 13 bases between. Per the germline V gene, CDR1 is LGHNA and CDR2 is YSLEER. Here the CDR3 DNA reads TGCGCCAGCAGCCAAGATAGGGGGGGCGGCGATACGCAGTATTTT. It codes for CASSQDRGGGDTQYF.

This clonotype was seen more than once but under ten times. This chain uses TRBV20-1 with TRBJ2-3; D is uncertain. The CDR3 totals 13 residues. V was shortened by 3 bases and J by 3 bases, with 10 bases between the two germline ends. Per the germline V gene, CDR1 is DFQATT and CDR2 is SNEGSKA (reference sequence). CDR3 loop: CSASSEPTDTQYF. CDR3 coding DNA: TGCAGTGCTAGTTCCGAGCCTACAGATACGCAGTATTTT.

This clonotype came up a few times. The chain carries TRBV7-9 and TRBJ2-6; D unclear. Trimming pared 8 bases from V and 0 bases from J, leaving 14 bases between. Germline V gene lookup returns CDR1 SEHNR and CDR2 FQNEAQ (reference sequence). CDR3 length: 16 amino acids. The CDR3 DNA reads TGTGCCAGCCAATCTCTCGAAGGCTCTGGGGCCAACGTCCTGACTTTC. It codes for CASQSLEGSGANVLTF.

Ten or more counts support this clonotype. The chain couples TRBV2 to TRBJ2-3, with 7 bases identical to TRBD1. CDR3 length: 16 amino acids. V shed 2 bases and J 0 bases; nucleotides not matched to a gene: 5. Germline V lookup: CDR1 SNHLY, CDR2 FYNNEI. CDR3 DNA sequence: TGTGCCAGCAGTGAACCAACAGGGGTGAGCACAGATACGCAGTATTTT. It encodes CASSEPTGVSTDTQYF.

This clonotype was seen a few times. The CDR3 DNA follows: TGTGCCAGCAGCCAAGTGACGGGAGTTAATGAGCAGTTCTTC. This encodes CASSQVTGVNEQFF. The V gene is TRBV4-2, the J gene TRBJ2-1; a weak D match, TRBD2 (6 bases). The CDR3 is made up of 14 amino acids. Germline V gene sequence: CDR1 LGHNA, CDR2 YNFKEQ. V gave up 1 base and J gave up 7 bases, with 11 bases separating them.